This T cell receptor (beta chain) emerged from a study of shared clonotypes between healthy human individuals. Study-wide points: Sharing across four donors was highest in naive CD4 (around 5%) and lowest in memory CD8 (roughly 0.4%).

V lost 5 bases to trimming and J lost 3 bases, with 13 bases between them. The length of the CDR3 is 14 residues. Germline CDR1 and CDR2: PRHDT and FYEKMQ (reference sequence). Positive CCR7 selection of CD45RO-negative cells yielded the naive CD8 cells, and terminally differentiated effector memory CD45RA+ cells were excluded. Worth noting for this clone: Antigen specificity is unknown.

Produced via immunoSEQ multiplex PCR; TCRdb's table is partial and in-frame only. The data contain around 1.9 million clones, about 92% of them seen just once; the ten biggest clones take up 1.5% to 2%. The sample was naive CD8+ T cells from PBMCs. The clonotype comes from a man aged 18 to 29 in good health. Some clones in this sample may be carry-over from other donors' samples. The V call is TRBV13, the J call TRBJ1-1; a possible D gene is TRBD1 (5 bases). The CDR3 reads CASSRNRGDTEAFF. DNA of the CDR3: TGTGCCAGCAGCCGCAATCGGGGGGACACTGAAGCTTTCTTT.